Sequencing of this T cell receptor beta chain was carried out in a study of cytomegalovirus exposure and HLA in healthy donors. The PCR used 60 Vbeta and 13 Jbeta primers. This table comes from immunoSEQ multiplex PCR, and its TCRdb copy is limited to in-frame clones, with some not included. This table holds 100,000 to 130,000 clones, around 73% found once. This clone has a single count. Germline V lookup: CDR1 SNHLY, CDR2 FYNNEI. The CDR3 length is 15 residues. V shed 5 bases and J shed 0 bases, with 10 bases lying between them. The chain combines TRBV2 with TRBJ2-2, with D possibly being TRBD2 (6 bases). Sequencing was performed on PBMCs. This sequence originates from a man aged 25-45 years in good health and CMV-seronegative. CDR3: CASSPGLTNTGELFF. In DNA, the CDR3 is TGTGCCAGCAGTCCGGGACTCACGAACACCGGGGAGCTGTTTTTT.